What follows are 19 T cell receptor beta chains derived from one specimen sequenced in a study of shared clonotypes between healthy human individuals. TCRdb's copy holds only in-frame clones and misses some; the assay was immunoSEQ multiplex PCR. The profile shows about 2.4 million clones, over 85% of them singletons. The specimen was naive CD4+ T cells from PBMCs. Subset described: CD45RA+ positively selected. Receptor source: a young man in good health. Some clones in this sample may be carry-over from other donors' samples.

The J gene is TRBJ1-4, the V gene TRBV7-2; 11 positions match TRBD1. Trimming removed 9 bases from V and 7 bases from J; junction bases left unmatched: 7. The CDR3 runs 14 residues. Germline loops: CDR1 SGHTA, CDR2 FQGNSA. CDR3 nucleotide sequence: TGTGCCAGTACAAGGGACAGGGGGACTGAAAAACTGTTTTTT. This gives the protein CASTRDRGTEKLFF.

The J gene is TRBJ2-2, the V gene TRBV5-6; D gene uncertain. The V gene's germline CDR1 is SGHDT and CDR2 YYEEEE. The CDR3 loop spans 14 amino acids. The germline V and J ends were trimmed by 1 base and 4 bases, with 8 bases remaining between them. For the CDR3, the DNA is TGTGCCAGCAGCTTGTGGCTCCTCACCGGGGAGCTGTTTTTT. This encodes CASSLWLLTGELFF.

This chain uses TRBV7-3 with TRBJ2-2; 13 bases align to TRBD2. Germline lookup yields CDR1 SGHTA and CDR2 FQGTGA. This CDR3 comprises 14 residues. Trimming took 9 bases from V and 6 from J; bases not matched to a gene: 4. The CDR3, as DNA: TGTGCCAGTCGGACTAGCGGGAGTTCCGGGGAGCTGTTTTTT. It encodes CASRTSGSSGELFF.

This chain links TRBV9 with TRBJ2-1, with D unresolved. The CDR3 loop spans 13 amino acids. Trimming pared 3 bases from V and 15 bases from J, leaving 19 bases between. CDR1 and CDR2 from the germline V gene are SGDLS and YYNGEE. As DNA, the CDR3 is TGTGCCAGCAGCGACCCGCAGCACGTCCAGACGTTCTTC. Amino acid sequence: CASSDPQHVQTFF.

This clone showed up just once. V usage is TRBV7-6 and J usage is TRBJ1-5; 11 bases agree with TRBD1. CDR3 length: 16 residues. Germline V gives CDR1 SGHVS, CDR2 FNYEAQ. V dropped 5 bases and J dropped 7; count of bases not matched to a gene: 10. The CDR3 nucleotides are TGTGCCAGCAGCCCAGGGACAGGGGGTAATCAGCAGCCCCAGCATTTT. The encoded protein is CASSPGTGGNQQPQHF.

The chain combines TRBV28 with TRBJ2-7, with TRBD2 matching 9 bases. The CDR3 contains 18 residues. The germline V gene encodes CDR1 MDHEN and CDR2 SYDVKM. Trimming cost V 4 bases and J 0 bases; bases outside gene matches: 13. CDR3 coding DNA: TGTGCCAGCAGTTCCTTTCACAGTCAGGGACTAGCCTCCTACGAGCAGTACTTC. As protein: CASSSFHSQGLASYEQYF.

The chain links TRBV6-6 to TRBJ2-2; D is possibly TRBD2 (5 bases). The germline V gene encodes CDR1 MNHNY and CDR2 SVGAGI (reference sequence). Trimming shortened V by 7 bases and J by 5 bases, and 11 bases separated the two germline ends. This CDR3 is built from 13 residues. The CDR3: CASTPTGTGELFF. The CDR3, as DNA: TGTGCCAGCACACCTACGGGGACCGGGGAGCTGTTTTTT.

The V gene is TRBV4-3, the J gene TRBJ2-2, with TRBD1 matching 7 bases. This CDR3 comprises 17 residues. Germline values: CDR1 LGHNA, CDR2 YSLEER. J was trimmed by 1 base and V by 1 base; bases with no gene match: 6. The DNA of the CDR3 is TGCGCCAGCAGCCAAGTTAAAGGGACAGAGAACACCGGGGAGCTGTTTTTT. Translating it yields CASSQVKGTENTGELFF.

With regard to this clone: At the DNA level, this CDR3 is encoded by other sequences in the same sample as well. The chain recombines TRBV9 with TRBJ2-1; D is perhaps TRBD1 or TRBD2 (6 bases each). Looked up from germline, CDR1 is SGDLS and CDR2 is YYNGEE. The CDR3 totals 15 residues. The V gene lost 0 bases and the J gene lost 2 bases, with 9 bases spanning the gap. The CDR3 DNA reads as TGTGCCAGCAGCGTAGGAGGGGGGACCTACAATGAGCAGTTCTTC. This codes for CASSVGGGTYNEQFF.

A note on this clone: Other DNA variants within this sample encode the same CDR3. The V call is TRBV18, the J call TRBJ1-5; the D is unclear. The CDR3 is 14 amino acids. The germline V gene has CDR1 KGHSH and CDR2 LQKENI. Between the trimmed V and J ends, which lost 3 bases and 3 bases, there was a span of 9 bases. CDR3 nucleotide sequence: TGTGCCAGCTCACCGACGGATTCCAATCAGCCCCAGCATTTT. Translating gives CASSPTDSNQPQHF. Based on the CDR3 plus reference TRBV18 and TRBJ1-5, the full variable domain is NAGVMQNPRHLVRRRGQEARLRCSPMKGHSHVYWYRQLPEEGLKFMVYLQKENIIDESGMPKERFSAEFPKEGPSILRIQQVVRGDSAAYFCASSPTDSNQPQHFGDGTRLSIL.

This chain connects TRBV7-9 to TRBJ2-3; 7 bases map to TRBD2. Germline CDR1 is SEHNR and CDR2 is FQNEAQ (reference sequence). The CDR3 spans 15 residues. J gave up 3 bases and V 5 bases, and 8 bases lay outside the gene matches. The CDR3 is CASSRRGSSTDTQYF. DNA of the CDR3: TGTGCCAGCAGCCGCCGCGGGAGCTCTACAGATACGCAGTATTTT.

The chain joins TRBV4-2 to TRBJ1-2; perhaps TRBD1 as D (6 bases). Germline V gene sequence: CDR1 LGHNA, CDR2 YNFKEQ. Trimming took off 1 base at V and 5 bases at J, with 17 bases between the two ends. The CDR3 is 16 residues long. CDR3: CASSQVGEGTQYGYTF. The DNA of the CDR3 is TGTGCCAGCAGCCAAGTCGGGGAAGGGACACAGTATGGCTACACCTTC.

The chain has TRBV4-2 and TRBJ1-4; D is ambiguous. Trimming took 5 bases from V and 1 from J, leaving 11 bases between them. The CDR3 length is 15 residues. CDR1 and CDR2 from the germline V gene are LGHNA and YNFKEQ. Here the CDR3 reads CASSVELGTNEKLFF. The CDR3 DNA is TGTGCCAGCAGCGTGGAATTAGGAACTAATGAAAAACTGTTTTTT.

This chain uses TRBV5-1 with TRBJ1-1, with 10 nucleotides matching TRBD1. V lost 0 bases and J lost 10; bases outside the gene matches: 9. There are 15 residues in the CDR3. Germline CDR1 reads SGHRS; CDR2 reads YFSETQ. The CDR3 is CASSLEGTGVGGAFF. The CDR3 DNA reads as TGCGCCAGCAGCTTGGAAGGGACAGGGGTAGGTGGAGCTTTCTTT.

As to this clone: Other DNA sequences from this sample encode an identical CDR3 as well. The chain links TRBV7-2 to TRBJ1-4; TRBD1 matches 11 bases. V shed 5 bases, J shed 8 bases, and the junction held 4 bases outside the gene matches. CDR1 and CDR2 from the germline V gene are SGHTA and FQGNSA. This CDR3 contains 14 residues. In DNA, the CDR3 is TGTGCCAGCAGCACCGGGACAGGGGGGGAAAAACTGTTTTTT. It is translated as CASSTGTGGEKLFF.

V is TRBV6-1 and J is TRBJ1-5, with D tentatively TRBD1 (5 bases). Germline V gene data show CDR1 as MNHNS and CDR2 as SASEGT. Trimming removed 2 bases at V and 7 bases at J, with 18 bases between. The CDR3 runs to 16 residues. The CDR3 loop reads CASSELLGREGQPQHF. The CDR3 DNA reads TGTGCCAGCAGTGAACTACTTGGCAGGGAGGGCCAGCCCCAGCATTTT.

This clone came up once. V usage is TRBV10-3 and J usage is TRBJ1-1; maybe TRBD1 (5 bases). Per germline, CDR1 ENHRY and CDR2 SYGVKD. This CDR3 has 13 residues. V was shortened by 8 bases and J by 5 bases, with 15 bases between the two germline ends. The chain's CDR3 is CAIGGRVETEAFF. CDR3 sequence (DNA): TGTGCCATCGGGGGTAGGGTTGAGACTGAAGCTTTCTTT.

This chain connects TRBV27 to TRBJ2-7; either TRBD1 or TRBD2 may supply D (6 bases each). V was pared by 4 bases and J by 4 bases, with 17 bases between. The CDR3 extends over 15 amino acids. The germline V gene has CDR1 MNHEY and CDR2 SMNVEV (reference sequence). CDR3 protein: CASSSVGLGAYEQYF. CDR3 nucleotides: TGTGCCAGCAGTTCCGTGGGACTGGGGGCTTACGAGCAGTACTTC.

The sample holds one count of this clone. The V call is TRBV4-2, the J call TRBJ1-6; D uncertain. Trimming stripped 4 bases from V and 5 bases from J, with 15 bases between. CDR3 size: 16 residues. Germline V gives CDR1 LGHNA, CDR2 YNFKEQ. CDR3 residues: CASSRQGSRNNSPLHF. The CDR3 nucleotides read TGTGCCAGCAGCCGTCAAGGGTCCCGAAATAATTCACCCCTCCACTTT.